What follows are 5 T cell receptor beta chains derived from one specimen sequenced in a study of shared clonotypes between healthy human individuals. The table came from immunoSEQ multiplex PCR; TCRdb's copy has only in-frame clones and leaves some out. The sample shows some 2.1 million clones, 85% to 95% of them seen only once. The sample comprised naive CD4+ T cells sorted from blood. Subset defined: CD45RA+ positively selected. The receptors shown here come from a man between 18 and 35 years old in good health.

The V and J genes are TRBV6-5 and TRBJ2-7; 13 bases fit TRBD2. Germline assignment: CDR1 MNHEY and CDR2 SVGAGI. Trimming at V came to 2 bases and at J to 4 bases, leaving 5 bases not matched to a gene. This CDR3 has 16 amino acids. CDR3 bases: TGTGCCAGCAGTTACACGGGACTAGCGGGAAAGTACGAGCAGTACTTC. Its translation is CASSYTGLAGKYEQYF.

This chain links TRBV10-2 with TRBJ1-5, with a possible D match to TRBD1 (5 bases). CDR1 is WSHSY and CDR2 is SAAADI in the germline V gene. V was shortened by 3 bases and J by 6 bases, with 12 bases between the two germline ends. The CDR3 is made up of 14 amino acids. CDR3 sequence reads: CASSESRDGQPQHF. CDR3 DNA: TGCGCCAGCAGTGAAAGCCGGGACGGTCAGCCCCAGCATTTT.

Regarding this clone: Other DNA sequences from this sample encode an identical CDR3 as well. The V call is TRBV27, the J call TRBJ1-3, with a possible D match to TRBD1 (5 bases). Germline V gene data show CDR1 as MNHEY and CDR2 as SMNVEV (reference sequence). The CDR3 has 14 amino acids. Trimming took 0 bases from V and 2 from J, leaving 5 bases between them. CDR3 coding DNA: TGTGCCAGCAGTTTATCAGGGGCTGGAAACACCATATATTTT. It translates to CASSLSGAGNTIYF.

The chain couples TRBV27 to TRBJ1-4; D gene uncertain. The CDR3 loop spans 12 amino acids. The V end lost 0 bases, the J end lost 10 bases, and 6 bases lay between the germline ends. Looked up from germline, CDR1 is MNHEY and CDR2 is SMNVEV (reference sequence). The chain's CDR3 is CASSLSTGKLFF. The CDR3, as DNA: TGTGCCAGCAGTTTATCGACCGGAAAACTGTTTTTT.

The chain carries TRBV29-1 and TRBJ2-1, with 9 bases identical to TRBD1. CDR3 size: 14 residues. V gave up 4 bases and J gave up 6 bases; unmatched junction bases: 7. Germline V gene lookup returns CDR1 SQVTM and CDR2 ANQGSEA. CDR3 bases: TGCAGCGTTGCTCCGGGACAGGGATTCAATGAGCAGTTCTTC. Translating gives CSVAPGQGFNEQFF.